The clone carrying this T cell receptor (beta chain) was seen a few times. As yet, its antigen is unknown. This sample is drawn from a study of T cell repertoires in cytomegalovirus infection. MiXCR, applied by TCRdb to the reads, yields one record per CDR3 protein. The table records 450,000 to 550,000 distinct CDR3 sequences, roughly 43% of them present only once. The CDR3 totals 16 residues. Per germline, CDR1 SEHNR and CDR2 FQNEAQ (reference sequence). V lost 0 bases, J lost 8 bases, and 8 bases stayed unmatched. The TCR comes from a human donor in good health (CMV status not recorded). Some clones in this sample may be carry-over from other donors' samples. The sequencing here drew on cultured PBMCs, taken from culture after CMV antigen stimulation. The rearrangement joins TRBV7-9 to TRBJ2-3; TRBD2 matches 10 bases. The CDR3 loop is CASSLAPAGGGGTQYF. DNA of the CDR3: TGTGCCAGCAGCTTAGCCCCAGCGGGGGGGGGGGGTACGCAGTATTTT.